A selection of T cell receptor beta chains follows, all from one sample in a study of T cell responses to AZD1222 COVID-19 vaccine. Profiled with immunoSEQ multiplex PCR; TCRdb holds only in-frame clones, not every one. This table holds roughly 120,000 clones, roughly 88% found once. Sequences were derived from peripheral blood, sampled on day 0 of AZD1222 vaccination. These receptors were collected from an adult in good health. Each CDR3 is given with its conserved first and last residue. The D gene is left open where the match is weak. Where a row states a size, it is once, few, many or the class of an expanded clone; other rows omit it.

d_gene	v_gene	j_gene	abundance	len	CDR3nt	CDR3aa
.	TRBV12-3/TRBV12-4	TRBJ1-1	.	12	TGTGCCAGCAGTTTAGGGGTAGTGAAAGCTTTCTTT	CASSLGVVKAFF
TRBD1	TRBV29-1	TRBJ1-2	.	12	TGCAGCGTAGAGACAGGGTACTATGGCTACACCTTC	CSVETGYYGYTF
.	TRBV11-1	TRBJ2-2	.	13	TGTGCCAGCAGCTTAGCTGGGACCGGGGAGCTGTTTTTT	CASSLAGTGELFF
TRBD1	TRBV30	TRBJ2-7	.	16	TGTGCCTGGAGAACGGCCCCTCGGACAGGCCCTCAGGAGCAGTACTTC	CAWRTAPRTGPQEQYF
TRBD2	TRBV25-1	TRBJ2-5	.	14	TGTGCCAGCAGTGAATGGGGGGGACGAGAGACCCAGTACTTC	CASSEWGGRETQYF
.	TRBV14	TRBJ1-3	.	17	TGTGCCAGCAGCCAAGTTCCGGGACGGCGATTTGGAAACACCATATATTTT	CASSQVPGRRFGNTIYF
.	TRBV5-1	TRBJ1-2	few	12	TGCGCCAGCAGCCGAGGACAGTACGACTACACCTTC	CASSRGQYDYTF
TRBD1	TRBV5-1	TRBJ1-4	.	15	TGCGCCAGCAGCTTAATGAGGGGGCCTAATGAAAAACTGTTTTTT	CASSLMRGPNEKLFF
TRBD2	TRBV15	TRBJ2-1	.	22	TGTGCCACCAGCAGGACCACCTCGAGCGGGAGAATCCAACCTGTCTCCTACAATGAGCAGTTCTTC	CATSRTTSSGRIQPVSYNEQFF
.	TRBV5-1	TRBJ2-7	.	14	TGCGCCAGCAGCTTGCAGGGGCACACCTACGAGCAGTACTTC	CASSLQGHTYEQYF
.	TRBV7-9	TRBJ2-3	.	15	TGTGCCAGCAGCTTATCAGAGGGTTTGGCAGATACGCAGTATTTT	CASSLSEGLADTQYF
.	TRBV2	TRBJ1-2	.	12	TGTGCCAGCAGTGGAGGCAGAGATGGCTACACCTTC	CASSGGRDGYTF
.	TRBV24-1	TRBJ2-5	.	13	TGTGCCACCAGTGATCCTCTCAAAGAGACCCAGTACTTC	CATSDPLKETQYF
.	TRBV7-9	TRBJ1-1	once	15	TGTGCCAGCAGCTTAGGGGGGGCTGTCAACACTGAAGCTTTCTTT	CASSLGGAVNTEAFF
.	TRBV6-5	TRBJ1-5	.	13	TGTGCCAGCAGTTACTCGAGTAATCAGCCCCAGCATTTT	CASSYSSNQPQHF
.	TRBV28	TRBJ2-7	.	16	TGTGCCAGCAGTTTCAGTGCTAGGACTCTAAGCTACGAGCAGTACTTC	CASSFSARTLSYEQYF
.	TRBV5-4	TRBJ2-7	.	14	TGTGCCAGCAGCCTAACTTTAGGAGGCTACGAGCAGTACTTC	CASSLTLGGYEQYF